This T cell receptor (beta chain) was sequenced in a study of regulatory T cells in long-lasting Graves disease. The time point was: newly diagnosed GD, antithyroid drugs for less than 3 months. PBMC-extracted RNA yielded the TCR library. For TCR beta, libraries came from iRepertoire HTBI primers and Arm-PCR of CDR3 regions. TCRdb reprocessed the multiplex PCR reads with MiXCR, giving one entry per CDR3 protein. In the table there are approximately 480,000 distinct CDR3 sequences, roughly 17% of which are singletons. The CDR3 spans 14 residues. Germline V CDR1 and CDR2: SEHNR, FQNEAQ (reference sequence). J gave up 8 bases and V 5 bases, and 7 bases lay outside the gene matches. This clonotype has a count of ten or more. This same sample was also part of a study on T cells in Graves' hyperthyroidism and ophthalmopathy.

The source material was peripheral blood mononuclear cells (PBMCs), sampled at new diagnosis, from a patient treated with antithyroid drugs. J is TRBJ2-1 and V is TRBV7-9, with TRBD2 matching over 9 bases. The source is a man aged 40-49 years with Graves disease. The CDR3 region has the DNA TGTGCCAGCAGCCCCGGGACTAGCTTTCATGAGCAGTTCTTC. Protein product: CASSPGTSFHEQFF.